This T cell receptor beta chain originates from a study of T cell responses to AZD1222 COVID-19 vaccine (dated by TCRdb to the early 2020s). About the investigation overall: TCR sequencing covered 233 trial participants: around 210 given two doses of AZD1222 and some 25 given two doses of MenACWY control vaccine. Trial participants were enrolled by age into subgroups of 18-55, 56-69 and 70-plus years, and around 140, 26 and 57 TCR-sequenced participants, respectively, were included in these subgroups.

What the time point label conveys for this sample: about 28 days (+/-7) after the second vaccine dose. Because spike-specific TCR depth and breadth did not differ between the two schedules, AZD1222 recipients who got a second dose at roughly 4 weeks were pooled with those who got a second dose at roughly 12 weeks. Vaccinee samples were obtained from the UK trials COV001 and COV002, which included a single-blind randomized controlled phase 2/3 trial of AZD1222 (ChAdOx1 nCoV-19) in healthy adults. Trial participant PBMC samples were collected at day 0 and day 28 after the second dose for TCRbeta chain sequencing. On the study overall, not on this receptor specifically: Conclusions about previously exposed vaccinees are limited, since just a handful of AZD1222 recipients were seropositive for SARS-CoV-2 at baseline. The vaccine-associated CD4 TCRs covered the entire spike protein, and the dominant responses fell in regions 160-218 and 743-854. After two AZD1222 doses, spike-specific TCR breadth and depth were significantly higher than at day 0 and than in MenACWY recipients. Reportedly, almost half of the unique spike-specific TCRs recognized epitopes lying outside the regions that are mutated in the B.1.351 and B.1.1.7 variants. In the small 56-69-year group, the increase in depth fell short of significance, most likely because of low power. Most participants were white British and females outnumbered males, and the authors suggested that clonal diversity may have been underestimated. No day 14 peak-response samples were available, so repertoires were characterized only after the peak T cell response.

The CDR3 regions of human TCRbeta chains were analyzed by immunosequencing. The authors processed their data as follows. TCRs in the repertoires were compared against a reference library of SARS-CoV-2-specific TCRs that had been generated with the MIRA antigen-specificity platform. Breadth meant the fraction of unique TCRs that were SARS-CoV-2-associated, whereas depth meant the fraction of total T cells that were SARS-CoV-2-associated. Each spike-specific TCR was assigned to its reactive spike region and to a CD4 or CD8 class using the MIRA data. Log10-transformed breadth and depth values were compared by one-way ANOVA with Sidak's multiple comparisons tests. In TCRdb, the immuneACCESS table is reduced to in-frame sequences with V and J assigned. These tables do not hold every clone; where another copy was compared, an unresolved V gene accounts for under half, and the others remain unexplained. That table furnishes V, J and clone size, whereas the DNA furnished D and trimming. The sample includes some 100,000 clones, with around 90% observed a single time. In total, the top ten clones hold about 3% of the sample.

Via the germline V gene, CDR1 is SQVTM and CDR2 ANQGSEA. V is pared back by 3 bases and J by 6 bases, with 12 bases lying between the germline termini. The CDR3 holds 13 amino acids from the cysteine to the phenylalanine. Only CDR3 DNA is held: 39 bases, read in frame from base 1. Concerning this clone: What antigen it recognizes has not been identified. Base qualities are not recorded, but no much larger clone differs from it by a single base.

The source was peripheral blood, collected 28 days after the second AZD1222 dose. The chain was built from TRBV29-1 and TRBJ2-1, with the D gene too uncertain to name. The receptor was isolated from an adult who received the AZD1222 COVID-19 vaccine. The CDR3 here reads CSVEGNPPNEQFF. The bases read TGCAGCGTTGAGGGGAATCCTCCCAATGAGCAGTTCTTC.